The T cell receptor beta chain under discussion was sequenced for a study of blood T cell repertoires in COVID-19. Overall study context: Acute and convalescent COVID-19 specimens originated in the United States, Italy and Spain. PBMCs, B-cell-depleted T cells, or T cells provided the cDNA or gDNA that made up the material.

The trim removed 8 bases at V and 2 bases at J, leaving 12 bases unmatched. This CDR3 is 16 amino acids long. From germline, CDR1 is SNHLY and CDR2 FYNNEI. Sequencing used immunoSEQ multiplex PCR; TCRdb keeps in-frame clones, though not all of them. The sample holds 130,000 or so clones, around 90% seen once. This sequence joins TRBV2 and TRBJ1-2; 9 bases map to TRBD1. The sequence was obtained from a woman in her fifties or sixties with acute or convalescent COVID-19. The sequencing sample was made of peripheral blood. The CDR3 DNA reads as TGTGCCAGCGAGAGCCACAGGGGGCGGGGGAACTATGGCTACACCTTC. This gives the protein CASESHRGRGNYGYTF.